This T cell receptor beta chain was sequenced during a study of T cells in Graves' hyperthyroidism and ophthalmopathy. Study-wide points: Separating ophthalmopathy from stable hyperthyroidism was achieved by a 13 V-J model. Blood also showed most of the thyroid clonotypes that were expanded above 0.001.

Amplification yielded TCR beta CDR3 regions, with RNA transcripts as the source. First-round RT-PCR targeting the TCR CDR3 was performed with the HTBI primer set. A single record per CDR3 protein comes from TCRdb applying MiXCR to the multiplex PCR reads. The sample has a few hundred thousand distinct CDR3 sequences, more than 20% seen once. When ophthalmopathy did not progress within 18 months, Graves' hyperthyroidism was considered stable. This clonotype showed up many times. Its specificity is not known. From germline, CDR1 is MNHEY and CDR2 SVGAGI. The CDR3 runs 13 residues. V lost 6 bases, J lost 3 bases, and 3 bases stayed unmatched.

The V and J genes are TRBV6-5 and TRBJ1-2; TRBD1 agrees at 8 bases. The sequenced sample consisted of blood. This receptor was taken from a man aged 18-30 years with Graves' hyperthyroidism. CDR3 region: CASRATGDYGYTF. DNA of the CDR3: TGTGCCAGCAGGGCGACAGGGGACTATGGCTACACCTTC.